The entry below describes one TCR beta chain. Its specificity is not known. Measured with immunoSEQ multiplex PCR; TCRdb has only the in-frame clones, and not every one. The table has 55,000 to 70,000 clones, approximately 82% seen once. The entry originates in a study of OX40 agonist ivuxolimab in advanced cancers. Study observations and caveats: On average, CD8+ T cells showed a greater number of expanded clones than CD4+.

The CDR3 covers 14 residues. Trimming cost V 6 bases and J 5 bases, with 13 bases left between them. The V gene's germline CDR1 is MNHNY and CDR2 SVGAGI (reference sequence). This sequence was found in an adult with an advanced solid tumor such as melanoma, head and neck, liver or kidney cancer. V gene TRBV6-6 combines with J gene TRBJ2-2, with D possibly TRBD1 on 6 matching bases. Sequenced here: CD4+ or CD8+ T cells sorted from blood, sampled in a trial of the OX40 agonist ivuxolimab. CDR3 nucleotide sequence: TGTGCCAGCAGCCCAGAACAGGGAACCGGGGAGCTGTTTTTT. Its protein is CASSPEQGTGELFF.